This TCR beta chain was sequenced for a study of patients and donors after allogeneic stem cell transplantation. This clonotype has at least ten counts. Germline V gives CDR1 LNHNV, CDR2 YYDKDF (reference sequence). V lost 1 base and J 4 bases, leaving 11 bases between the germline ends. CDR3 length equals 15 residues. TCRdb reprocessed the RT-PCR reads with MiXCR, giving one entry per CDR3 protein. The profile shows 920,000 or so distinct CDR3 sequences, roughly 17% of them singletons. Material for sequencing was blood, either unsorted or a sorted T cell fraction (not recorded which). The sequence derives from a human donor who was either an allogeneic HSCT recipient or a stem cell or donor lymphocyte infusion donor (not recorded which). It is not recorded whose cells these are; they may come from a transplant donor. The genes are TRBV15 and TRBJ1-3; D may be TRBD1 (5 bases). In DNA, the CDR3 is TGTGCCACCAGCAGAGTCAGGGAGTCGGGAAACACCATATATTTT. Residues: CATSRVRESGNTIYF. Full variable domain (outside the CDR3, taken from reference TRBV15 and TRBJ1-3): DAMVIQNPRYQVTQFGKPVTLSCSQTLNHNVMYWYQQKSSQAPKLLFHYYDKDFNNEADTPDNFQSRRPNTSFCFLDIRSPGLGDTAMYLCATSRVRESGNTIYFGEGSWLTVV.